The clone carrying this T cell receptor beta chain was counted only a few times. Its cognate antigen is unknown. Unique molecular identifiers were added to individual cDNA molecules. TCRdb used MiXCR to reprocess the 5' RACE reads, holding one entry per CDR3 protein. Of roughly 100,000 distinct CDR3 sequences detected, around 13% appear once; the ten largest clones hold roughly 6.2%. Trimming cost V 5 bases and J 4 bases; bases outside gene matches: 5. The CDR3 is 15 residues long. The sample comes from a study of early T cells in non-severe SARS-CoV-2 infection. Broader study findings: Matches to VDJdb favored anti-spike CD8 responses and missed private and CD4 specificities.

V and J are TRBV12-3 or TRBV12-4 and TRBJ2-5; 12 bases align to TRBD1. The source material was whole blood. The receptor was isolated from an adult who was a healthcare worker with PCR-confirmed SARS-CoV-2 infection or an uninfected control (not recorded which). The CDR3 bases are TGTGCCAGCAGTCCGGGACAGGGGGCCCCAGAGACCCAGTACTTC. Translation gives CASSPGQGAPETQYF.